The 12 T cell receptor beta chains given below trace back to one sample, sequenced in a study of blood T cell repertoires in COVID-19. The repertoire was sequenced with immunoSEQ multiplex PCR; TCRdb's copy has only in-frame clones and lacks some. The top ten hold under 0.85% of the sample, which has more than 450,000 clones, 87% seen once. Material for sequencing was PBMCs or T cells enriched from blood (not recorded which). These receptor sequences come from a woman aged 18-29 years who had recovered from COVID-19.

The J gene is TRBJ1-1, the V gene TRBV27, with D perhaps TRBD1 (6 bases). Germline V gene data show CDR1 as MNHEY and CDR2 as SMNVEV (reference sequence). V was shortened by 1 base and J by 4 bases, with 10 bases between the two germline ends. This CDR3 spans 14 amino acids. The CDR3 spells CASSLFQGPTEAFF. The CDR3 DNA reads TGTGCCAGCAGTTTATTCCAGGGGCCCACTGAAGCTTTCTTT.

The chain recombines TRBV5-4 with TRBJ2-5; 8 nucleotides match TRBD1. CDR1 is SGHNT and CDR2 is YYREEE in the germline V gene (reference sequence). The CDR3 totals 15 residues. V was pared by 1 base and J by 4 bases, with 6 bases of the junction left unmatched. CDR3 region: CASSLSTGQGETQYF. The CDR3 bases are TGTGCCAGCAGCTTGTCGACAGGACAGGGAGAGACCCAGTACTTC.

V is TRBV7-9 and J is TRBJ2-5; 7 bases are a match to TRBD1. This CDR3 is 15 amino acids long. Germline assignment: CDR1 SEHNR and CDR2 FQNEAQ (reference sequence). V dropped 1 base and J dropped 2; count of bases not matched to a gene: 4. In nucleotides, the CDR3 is TGTGCCAGCAGCTTAGTATTGGGACAGCAAGAGACCCAGTACTTC. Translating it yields CASSLVLGQQETQYF.

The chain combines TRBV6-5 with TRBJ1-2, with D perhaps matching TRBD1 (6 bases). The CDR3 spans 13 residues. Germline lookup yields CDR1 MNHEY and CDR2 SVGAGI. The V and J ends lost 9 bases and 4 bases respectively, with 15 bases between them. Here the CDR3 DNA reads TGTGCCAGTTCCGGACAGCTCTCCTATGGCTACACCTTC. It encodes CASSGQLSYGYTF.

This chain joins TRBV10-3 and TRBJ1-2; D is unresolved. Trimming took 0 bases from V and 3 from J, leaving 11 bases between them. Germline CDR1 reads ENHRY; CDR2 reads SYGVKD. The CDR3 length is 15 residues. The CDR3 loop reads CAISESSLTHYGYTF. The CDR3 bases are TGTGCCATCAGTGAGTCCTCCCTGACTCACTATGGCTACACCTTC.

The CDR3 loop is CASSLGLIAGENYGYTF. The CDR3 DNA reads as TGTGCCAGCAGTTTGGGATTAATCGCAGGGGAGAACTATGGCTACACCTTC. This chain connects TRBV28 to TRBJ1-2; a possible D gene is TRBD1 (6 bases). Looked up from germline, CDR1 is MDHEN and CDR2 is SYDVKM. V gave up 3 bases and J gave up 2 bases, with 19 bases separating them. The CDR3 runs to 17 residues.

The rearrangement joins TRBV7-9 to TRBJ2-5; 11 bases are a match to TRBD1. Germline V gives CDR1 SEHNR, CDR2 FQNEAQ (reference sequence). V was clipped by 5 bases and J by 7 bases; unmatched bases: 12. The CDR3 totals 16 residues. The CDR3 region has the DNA TGTGCCAGCAGCCCCCAGGGGACAGGGGGTCGGGGGACCCAGTACTTC. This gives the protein CASSPQGTGGRGTQYF.

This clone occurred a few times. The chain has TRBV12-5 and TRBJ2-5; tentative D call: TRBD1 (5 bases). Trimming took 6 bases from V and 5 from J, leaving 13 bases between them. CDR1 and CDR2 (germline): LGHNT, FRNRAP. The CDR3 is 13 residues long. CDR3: CASGQGVHETQYF. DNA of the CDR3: TGTGCTAGTGGCCAGGGTGTTCACGAGACCCAGTACTTC.

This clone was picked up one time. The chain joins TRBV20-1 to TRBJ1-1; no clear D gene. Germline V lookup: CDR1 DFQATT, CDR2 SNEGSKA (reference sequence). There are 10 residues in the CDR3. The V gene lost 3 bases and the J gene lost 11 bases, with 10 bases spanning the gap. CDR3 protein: CSASRQRAFF. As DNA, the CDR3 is TGCAGTGCTAGCCGGCAGCGGGCTTTCTTT.

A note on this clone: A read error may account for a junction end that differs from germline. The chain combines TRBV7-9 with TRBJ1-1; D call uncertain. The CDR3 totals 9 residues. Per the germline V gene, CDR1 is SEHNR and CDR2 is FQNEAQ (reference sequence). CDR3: CASSRVGEF. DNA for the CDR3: TGTGCCAGCAGCAGGGTCGGTGAATTT.

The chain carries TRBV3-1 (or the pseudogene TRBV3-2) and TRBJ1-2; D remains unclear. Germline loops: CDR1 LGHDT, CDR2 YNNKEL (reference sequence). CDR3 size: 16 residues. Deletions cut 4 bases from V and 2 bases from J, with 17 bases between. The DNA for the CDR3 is TGTGCCAGCAGCCCCCTGGCAAACCAACTAAACTATGGCTACACCTTC. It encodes CASSPLANQLNYGYTF.

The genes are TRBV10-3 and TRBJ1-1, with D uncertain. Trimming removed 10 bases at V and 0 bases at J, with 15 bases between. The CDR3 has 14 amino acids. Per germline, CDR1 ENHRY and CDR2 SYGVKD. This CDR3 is CATQSGFMNTEAFF. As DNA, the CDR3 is TGTGCCACGCAATCGGGGTTCATGAACACTGAAGCTTTCTTT.